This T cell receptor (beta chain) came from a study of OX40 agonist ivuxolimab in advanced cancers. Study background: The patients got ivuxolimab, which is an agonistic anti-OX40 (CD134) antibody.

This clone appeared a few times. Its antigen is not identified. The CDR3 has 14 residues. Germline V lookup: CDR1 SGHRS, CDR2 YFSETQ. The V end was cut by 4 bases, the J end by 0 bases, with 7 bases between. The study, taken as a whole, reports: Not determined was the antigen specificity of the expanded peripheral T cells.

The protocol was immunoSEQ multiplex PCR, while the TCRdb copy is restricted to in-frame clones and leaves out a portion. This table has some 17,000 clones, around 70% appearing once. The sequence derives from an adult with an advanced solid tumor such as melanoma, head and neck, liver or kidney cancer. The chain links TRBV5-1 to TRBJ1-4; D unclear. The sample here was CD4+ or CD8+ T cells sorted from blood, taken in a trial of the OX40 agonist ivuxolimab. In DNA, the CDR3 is TGCGCCAGCAGCCAGGCGTCAACTAATGAAAAACTGTTTTTT. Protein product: CASSQASTNEKLFF.